One sample yielded the 31 T cell receptor beta chains listed below, sequenced in a study of patients and donors after allogeneic stem cell transplantation. TCRdb re-derived calls from the RT-PCR reads in MiXCR, one entry per CDR3 protein. The table lists tens of thousands of distinct CDR3 sequences, 10% to 15% of them singletons. The sample comprised blood, either unsorted or a sorted T cell fraction (not recorded which). Receptors originate from a human donor who was either an allogeneic HSCT recipient or a stem cell or donor lymphocyte infusion donor (not recorded which). It is not recorded whose cells these are; they may come from a transplant donor.

This clonotype came up a few times. The chain links TRBV7-9 to TRBJ2-5; a possible D gene is TRBD2 (6 bases). Trimming took off 4 bases at V and 5 bases at J, with 11 bases between the two ends. Per germline, CDR1 SEHNR and CDR2 FQNEAQ (reference sequence). This CDR3 region has 13 residues. The CDR3 DNA follows: TGTGCCAGCAGCTCCTCGGACTATGAGACCCAGTACTTC. This translates into CASSSSDYETQYF.

The CDR3 is CASSFSGFNEQFF. CDR3 in DNA: TGTGCCAGCAGTTTTTCGGGTTTCAATGAGCAGTTCTTC. The gene calls are TRBV12-3 or TRBV12-4 and TRBJ2-1; D is unresolved. V was clipped by 3 bases and J by 6 bases, with 9 bases between them. The CDR3 contains 13 residues.

This clonotype showed up just a few times. The chain employs TRBV24-1 and TRBJ2-3; 10 nucleotides agree with TRBD2. Germline CDR1 reads KGHDR; CDR2 reads SFDVKD. This CDR3 has 16 amino acids. The trim removed 6 bases at V and 1 base at J, leaving 6 bases unmatched. The CDR3 region is CATSRTGTSGTDTQYF. The CDR3 DNA reads TGTGCCACCAGTCGGACCGGGACTAGCGGCACAGATACGCAGTATTTT.

This clonotype was found many times. The chain links TRBV7-2 to TRBJ1-1; possibly TRBD1 for D (6 bases). Per germline, CDR1 SGHTA and CDR2 FQGNSA. V gave up 4 bases and J gave up 3 bases, with 12 bases separating them. This CDR3 is built from 14 residues. CDR3 DNA: TGTGCCAGCAGCTGGACAGCTGAGGACACTGAAGCTTTCTTT. Translating gives CASSWTAEDTEAFF.

There are many counts of this clonotype. The V and J genes are TRBV20-1 and TRBJ2-5; 7 nucleotides match TRBD2. V shed 5 bases and J 1 base; nucleotides not matched to a gene: 10. This CDR3 has 15 amino acids. Germline-derived CDR1 and CDR2 are DFQATT and SNEGSKA (reference sequence). CDR3 DNA sequence: TGCAGTGCTCCAAACCGACTAGCTTCCCAAGAGACCCAGTACTTC. Its protein is CSAPNRLASQETQYF.

V is TRBV10-3 and J is TRBJ2-3, with 11 bases fitting TRBD2. The CDR3 runs to 16 residues. The germline V gene has CDR1 ENHRY and CDR2 SYGVKD. The V gene end was trimmed by 8 bases and the J gene end by 3 bases; junction bases not matched to a gene: 10. The chain's CDR3 is CAIRQGGTSGTDTQYF. As DNA, the CDR3 is TGTGCCATCCGGCAGGGCGGGACTAGCGGAACAGATACGCAGTATTTT.

This clonotype was observed at least ten times. One end of the junction does not line up with germline, which may come from a read error. The chain combines TRBV5-1 with TRBJ2-3, with no clear D. The germline V gene encodes CDR1 SGHRS and CDR2 YFSETQ. The CDR3 has 13 amino acids. The chain's CDR3 is CASSLEGTDTQYF. The CDR3 DNA reads TGTGCCAGCAGCTTAGAGGGCACAGATACGCAGTATTTT.

The CDR3 here is CASRRGGLLSSYEQYF. CDR3 DNA sequence: TGTGCCAGCAGACGAGGAGGACTATTGAGCTCCTACGAGCAGTACTTC. V is TRBV12-3 or TRBV12-4 and J is TRBJ2-7; maybe TRBD2 (6 bases). This CDR3 region has 16 residues. V lost 6 bases, J lost 0 bases, and 18 bases lay in between.

J is TRBJ2-2 and V is TRBV11-2; 10 bases match TRBD1. The CDR3 is 17 residues long. Trimming cost V 1 base and J 3 bases; bases outside gene matches: 5. From germline, CDR1 is SGHAT and CDR2 FQNNGV. The CDR3 reads CASSLGPGQGYTGELFF. Here the CDR3 DNA reads TGTGCCAGCAGCTTAGGGCCGGGACAGGGGTACACCGGGGAGCTGTTTTTT.

This clonotype was counted ten times or more. V is TRBV5-1 and J is TRBJ1-3, with TRBD1 identical over 11 bases. This CDR3 contains 14 residues. Germline assignment: CDR1 SGHRS and CDR2 YFSETQ. The V gene end was trimmed by 4 bases and the J gene end by 8 bases; junction bases not matched to a gene: 5. The CDR3 loop is CASSIRTGGDTIYF. CDR3 in DNA: TGCGCCAGCAGCATCCGGACAGGGGGCGACACCATATATTTT.

DNA of the CDR3: TGCAGTGCTAGAGATCTTTCCCTGGCGCAGGGGAGGGAAAAACTGTTTTTT. Its translation is CSARDLSLAQGREKLFF. The genes are TRBV20-1 and TRBJ1-4, with D possibly TRBD1 on 6 matching bases. Trimming removed 0 bases from V and 8 bases from J, with 22 bases in between. Per the germline V gene, CDR1 is DFQATT and CDR2 is SNEGSKA (reference sequence). This CDR3 is built from 17 residues.

The table lists this clonotype with many counts. The chain couples TRBV6-5 to TRBJ1-4; tentative D call: TRBD1 (5 bases). V was shortened by 2 bases and J by 4 bases, with 5 bases between the two germline ends. Germline V lookup: CDR1 MNHEY, CDR2 SVGAGI. CDR3 size: 13 residues. Here the CDR3 reads CASSYGGNEKLFF. CDR3 coding DNA: TGTGCCAGCAGTTACGGGGGTAATGAAAAACTGTTTTTT.

This clonotype was seen only a few times. The chain employs TRBV6-6 and TRBJ2-4; a possible D gene is TRBD2 (5 bases). The germline V gene encodes CDR1 MNHNY and CDR2 SVGAGI (reference sequence). CDR3 length equals 17 residues. Trimming removed 5 bases at V and 0 bases at J, with 17 bases between. The CDR3 reads CASSQPRTGLAKNIQYF. CDR3 bases: TGTGCCAGCAGTCAACCGAGGACTGGACTAGCCAAAAACATTCAGTACTTC.

This clonotype occurred many times. This chain links TRBV24-1 with TRBJ1-2; weak D call: TRBD1 (5 bases). CDR1 is KGHDR and CDR2 is SFDVKD in the germline V gene. This CDR3 is 13 amino acids long. V was pared by 6 bases and J by 7 bases, with 14 bases between. The CDR3 loop is CATSQRGAAGYTF. The CDR3 DNA reads TGTGCCACCAGTCAGCGTGGGGCGGCTGGCTACACCTTC.

CDR3 loop: CSVDVAIATQYF. The CDR3 DNA reads TGCAGCGTTGATGTAGCTATTGCGACCCAGTACTTC. The chain joins TRBV29-1 to TRBJ2-5; D is unresolved. The ends were cut back, 3 bases at V and 7 bases at J, with 12 bases in the middle. From germline, CDR1 is SQVTM and CDR2 ANQGSEA. This CDR3 contains 12 residues. Drawing the rest from reference TRBV29-1 and TRBJ2-5, the complete variable domain is SAVISQKPSRDICQRGTSLTIQCQVDSQVTMMFWYRQQPGQSLTLIATANQGSEATYESGFVIDKFPISRPNLTFSTLTVSNMSPEDSSIYLCSVDVAIATQYFGPGTRLLVL.

This clonotype was seen repeatedly, ten times or more. The V and J genes are TRBV12-3 or TRBV12-4 and TRBJ2-1; D gene ambiguous. This CDR3 contains 11 residues. V was cut by 4 bases and J by 12 bases, with 10 bases left in between. CDR3 amino acids: CASSSLQGQFF. In nucleotides, the CDR3 is TGTGCCAGCAGTTCACTCCAAGGGCAGTTCTTC.

The chain uses TRBV7-9 and TRBJ1-2, with 7 bases matching TRBD1. This CDR3 is 15 amino acids long. The V segment lost 2 bases and the J segment 2 bases; nucleotides outside the gene matches: 5. CDR1 and CDR2 from the germline V gene are SEHNR and FQNEAQ (reference sequence). Written as DNA, the CDR3 is TGTGCCAGCAGCTTAAGGGGGCAGGGGAACTATGGCTACACCTTC. Its protein is CASSLRGQGNYGYTF.

V usage is TRBV29-1 and J usage is TRBJ2-3, with TRBD2 matching over 7 bases. V shed 3 bases and J 3 bases; nucleotides not matched to a gene: 6. CDR1 is SQVTM, CDR2 ANQGSEA, per germline. The CDR3 spans 14 residues. This CDR3 reads CSVDGDGGTDTQYF. CDR3 coding DNA: TGCAGCGTTGACGGGGACGGGGGGACAGATACGCAGTATTTT.

This clonotype was detected only a few times. This chain connects TRBV27 to TRBJ1-4; no clear D. Trimming left V 1 base short and J 5 bases short, with 8 bases between. The germline gives CDR1 MNHEY, CDR2 SMNVEV (reference sequence). CDR3 size: 14 residues. The CDR3: CASSLYTANEKLFF. CDR3 sequence (DNA): TGTGCCAGCAGTTTATATACAGCGAATGAAAAACTGTTTTTT.

The V call is TRBV20-1, the J call TRBJ2-7; 8 bases match TRBD1. CDR1 is DFQATT and CDR2 is SNEGSKA in the germline V gene (reference sequence). Trimming cost V 2 bases and J 4 bases; bases outside gene matches: 7. The CDR3 is made up of 14 amino acids. The CDR3, as DNA: TGCAGTGCTAGATCAAACAGGGGGAGATACGAGCAGTACTTC. It encodes CSARSNRGRYEQYF.

V gene TRBV27 combines with J gene TRBJ2-7, with 12 bases matching TRBD1. The CDR3 has 15 residues. V shed 5 bases, J shed 6 bases, and the junction held 8 bases outside the gene matches. Germline lookup yields CDR1 MNHEY and CDR2 SMNVEV (reference sequence). CDR3 amino acids: CASSTPGQGAAEQYF. CDR3 in DNA: TGTGCCAGCAGTACCCCGGGACAGGGGGCCGCCGAGCAGTACTTC.

This clonotype has more than one count but fewer than ten. The chain uses TRBV3-1 and TRBJ2-4; TRBD1 agrees at 8 bases. The CDR3 runs 16 residues. J gave up 2 bases and V 2 bases, and 5 bases lay outside the gene matches. From germline, CDR1 is LGHDT and CDR2 YNNKEL (reference sequence). The DNA for the CDR3 is TGTGCCAGCAGCCAACGGACAGGGTGGTCCAAAAACATTCAGTACTTC. Amino acids: CASSQRTGWSKNIQYF.

The V and J genes are TRBV7-9 and TRBJ2-3, with D possibly being TRBD2 (5 bases). This CDR3 region has 15 residues. V was cut by 7 bases and J by 1 base, with 15 bases left in between. Germline V gives CDR1 SEHNR, CDR2 FQNEAQ (reference sequence). The CDR3 loop is CASNLPGFRTDTQYF. CDR3 coding DNA: TGTGCCAGCAATCTTCCGGGGTTTCGCACAGATACGCAGTATTTT.

The chain recombines TRBV24-1 with TRBJ2-3; TRBD1 agrees at 9 bases. The germline V gene has CDR1 KGHDR and CDR2 SFDVKD. Trimming removed 5 bases from V and 0 bases from J; junction bases left unmatched: 5. This CDR3 has 16 amino acids. CDR3: CATSGAGTGSTDTQYF. Written as DNA, the CDR3 is TGTGCCACCAGTGGGGCGGGGACAGGGAGCACAGATACGCAGTATTTT.

This clonotype was seen repeatedly, ten times or more. CDR3 in amino acids: CATSDSKTSGRSSYEQYF. DNA of the CDR3: TGTGCCACCAGTGATTCTAAGACTAGCGGGAGGAGCTCCTACGAGCAGTACTTC. The chain is built from TRBV24-1 and TRBJ2-7; TRBD2 matches at 13 bases. The CDR3 spans 18 residues. V shed 2 bases, J shed 0 bases, and the junction held 6 bases outside the gene matches. The germline gives CDR1 KGHDR, CDR2 SFDVKD.

This clonotype was picked up one time. The V call is TRBV13, the J call TRBJ2-7; tentatively, D is TRBD2 (6 bases). V shed 4 bases and J shed 0 bases, with 13 bases lying between them. The CDR3 length is 15 residues. CDR1 and CDR2 (germline): PRHDT, FYEKMQ (reference sequence). The CDR3 DNA is TGTGCCAGCAGCTCCAAGCGGGCCGGCTCCTACGAGCAGTACTTC. Its protein product is CASSSKRAGSYEQYF.

The CDR3 is CASSQEDPLKPTEAFF. DNA for the CDR3: TGTGCCAGCAGCCAAGAGGATCCCTTAAAGCCGACTGAAGCTTTCTTT. This chain links TRBV3-1 with TRBJ1-1; no firm D call. In germline, CDR1 is LGHDT, CDR2 YNNKEL (reference sequence). The CDR3 covers 16 residues. Trimming removed 0 bases from V and 5 bases from J, with 16 bases in between.

The V gene is TRBV5-1, the J gene TRBJ2-3; TRBD1 matches at 9 bases. Germline V lookup: CDR1 SGHRS, CDR2 YFSETQ. This CDR3 has 16 residues. V lost 2 bases and J lost 2; bases outside the gene matches: 6. This CDR3 is CASSFEGQGDTDTQYF. The CDR3, as DNA: TGCGCCAGCAGCTTCGAGGGACAGGGTGACACAGATACGCAGTATTTT.

The sample holds a few counts of this clonotype. The V call is TRBV27, the J call TRBJ1-1; D uncertain. V lost 8 bases and J 5 bases, leaving 6 bases between the germline ends. Germline CDR1 reads MNHEY; CDR2 reads SMNVEV (reference sequence). The CDR3 runs 10 residues. CDR3: CASVGTEAFF. The CDR3, as DNA: TGTGCCAGCGTCGGAACTGAAGCTTTCTTT.

The chain joins TRBV5-1 to TRBJ2-7, with D tentatively TRBD1 (5 bases). Germline CDR1 and CDR2: SGHRS and YFSETQ. V gave up 3 bases and J gave up 0 bases, with 16 bases separating them. The CDR3 is made up of 16 amino acids. The DNA for the CDR3 is TGCGCCAGCAGCTCCAATGGCCCGCAGGGCTCCTACGAGCAGTACTTC. It is translated as CASSSNGPQGSYEQYF.

The genes are TRBV11-2 and TRBJ2-2; the D is unclear. The V end lost 3 bases, the J end lost 2 bases, and 10 bases lay between the germline ends. The CDR3 runs 15 residues. CDR1 is SGHAT, CDR2 FQNNGV, per germline. CDR3 region: CASSFRAHNTGELFF. The CDR3 nucleotides read TGTGCCAGCAGCTTCCGGGCCCATAACACCGGGGAGCTGTTTTTT.